This T cell receptor beta chain was recovered during a study of T cell changes during pregnancy in multiple sclerosis. Germline V gives CDR1 SGHRS, CDR2 YFSETQ. The junction had 5 bases not matched to a gene; V was cut back by 2 bases and J by 7 bases. The CDR3 covers 14 residues. This table comes from immunoSEQ multiplex PCR, and its TCRdb copy is limited to in-frame clones, with some not included. The sample has just over 90,000 clones, about nine tenths seen once. The chain carries TRBV5-1 and TRBJ2-1, with 8 bases lining up with TRBD2. The specimen was peripheral blood, collected after pregnancy. The sequence was collected from a female donor in good health, enrolled as a control in a pregnancy study. The CDR3 loop is CASSLTSGPNEQFF. The CDR3 coding sequence is TGCGCCAGCAGCTTAACTAGCGGACCTAATGAGCAGTTCTTC.